This T cell receptor (beta chain) was observed in a study of OX40 agonist ivuxolimab in advanced cancers. The method was immunoSEQ multiplex PCR; TCRdb's version includes in-frame clones alone and lacks a portion of them. The sample contains some 100,000 clones, 90% of which appear only once. CDR1 and CDR2 (germline): SGHTA, FQGNSA. The CDR3 spans 16 residues. Trimming pared 3 bases from V and 0 bases from J, leaving 12 bases between. The sample here was CD4+ or CD8+ T cells sorted from blood, taken in a trial of the OX40 agonist ivuxolimab. The genes are TRBV7-2 and TRBJ1-5; D call uncertain. The receptor was derived from an adult with an advanced solid tumor such as melanoma, head and neck, liver or kidney cancer. CDR3 protein: CASSLIRGYSNQPQHF. The CDR3 bases are TGTGCCAGCAGCTTGATACGTGGCTATAGCAATCAGCCCCAGCATTTT.